The next 8 T cell receptor beta chains were all read from a single sample in a study of T cells expressing NK-cell markers. TCRdb re-called the 5' RACE reads; one entry per CDR3 protein, DNA not given. The listing contains some 600,000 distinct CDR3 sequences. The source material was blood T cells: a sorted CD56 or NKG2C T cell subset, CD4+ or CD8+ T cells, or bulk PBMC T cells (not recorded which). The receptors were gathered from a man younger than 35 in good health.

The genes are TRBV5-1 and TRBJ2-1; as DNA is missing, the TRBD1 call by TCRdb cannot be tested. The CDR3 sequence is 13 residues long. Per germline, CDR1 SGHRS and CDR2 YFSETQ. CDR3 sequence reads: CASSPVGGNEQFF.

The genes are TRBV5-4 and TRBJ2-2; with no DNA, the TCRdb D assignment of TRBD1 cannot be verified. Looked up from germline, CDR1 is SGHNT and CDR2 is YYREEE (reference sequence). This CDR3 contains 15 residues. CDR3 amino acids: CASSPGQGRSGELFF.

This chain uses TRBV11-2 with TRBJ2-1; there is no DNA to check the TCRdb D call of TRBD2. Germline V gene sequence: CDR1 SGHAT, CDR2 FQNNGV. This CDR3 contains 18 residues. The CDR3: CASSEDRTSGSFYNEQFF. Supplemented by reference TRBV11-2 and TRBJ2-1, the full variable domain reads EAGVAQSPRYKIIEKRQSVAFWCNPISGHATLYWYQQILGQGPKLLIQFQNNGVVDDSQLPKDRFSAERLKGVDSTLKIQPAKLEDSAVYLCASSEDRTSGSFYNEQFFGPGTRLTVL.

CDR3 protein: CASSVDGGLPDEQYF. The chain carries TRBV9 and TRBJ2-7; TCRdb selects TRBD2, and the lack of DNA leaves this call unchecked. CDR3 size: 15 residues. Germline CDR1 reads SGDLS; CDR2 reads YYNGEE.

V usage is TRBV27 and J usage is TRBJ2-3; TCRdb indicates TRBD1, and absent DNA this call remains unverified. Looked up from germline, CDR1 is MNHEY and CDR2 is SMNVEV (reference sequence). This CDR3 has 12 residues. The CDR3 protein is CASTSGANTQYF.

The chain couples TRBV6-5 to TRBJ1-5; TCRdb proposes TRBD1, but this gene call is untestable without DNA. Per the germline V gene, CDR1 is MNHEY and CDR2 is SVGAGI. The CDR3 contains 14 residues. The CDR3 here is CASSYRGRGQPQHF.

This chain links TRBV29-1 with TRBJ2-1. The CDR3 extends over 13 amino acids. In germline, CDR1 is SQVTM, CDR2 ANQGSEA. CDR3 sequence reads: CSVDRGGYNEQFF.

The J gene is TRBJ2-7, the V gene TRBV28; TCRdb picks TRBD1, but there is no DNA to check that call. Germline V gene sequence: CDR1 MDHEN, CDR2 SYDVKM. This CDR3 has 17 residues. The CDR3 loop reads CASNPEGPRIMANEQYF.